Each of the 5 T cell receptor beta chains below was sequenced from the same sample in a study of blood T cell repertoires in COVID-19. TCRdb's copy holds only in-frame clones and misses some; the assay was immunoSEQ multiplex PCR. The sample has about 230,000 clones; more than 80% are singletons. The specimen sequenced was peripheral blood. The receptors come from a woman aged 25 to 45 with COVID-19, enrolled during active disease.

This rearrangement joins TRBV7-9 to TRBJ2-1, with TRBD2 matching over 11 bases. The CDR3 runs 17 residues. Germline loops: CDR1 SEHNR, CDR2 FQNEAQ (reference sequence). V shed 1 base, J shed 7 bases, and the junction held 9 bases outside the gene matches. The CDR3 spells CASSLGIAGGLLNEQFF. The DNA for the CDR3 is TGTGCCAGCAGCTTAGGTATAGCGGGGGGGCTTTTAAATGAGCAGTTCTTC.

The chain uses TRBV30 and TRBJ2-3; TRBD2 aligns across 10 bases. Trimming removed 5 bases from V and 2 bases from J; junction bases left unmatched: 19. The CDR3 contains 19 residues. CDR1 GTSNPN and CDR2 SVGIG come from the germline V gene (reference sequence). Here the CDR3 reads CAWGYASGRATHTTDTQYF. The CDR3 region has the DNA TGTGCCTGGGGGTACGCAAGCGGGAGGGCCACACACACCACAGATACGCAGTATTTT. Full variable domain (rest looked up from reference TRBV30 and TRBJ2-3): SQTIHQWPATLVQPVGSPLSLECTVEGTSNPNLYWYRQAAGRGLQLLFYSVGIGQISSEVPQNLSASRPQDRQFILSSKKLLLSDSGFYLCAWGYASGRATHTTDTQYFGPGTRLTVL.

The V call is TRBV6-5, the J call TRBJ2-3, with D maybe TRBD2 (6 bases). Looked up from germline, CDR1 is MNHEY and CDR2 is SVGAGI. The CDR3 sequence is 14 residues long. V was shortened by 6 bases and J by 0 bases, with 10 bases between the two germline ends. CDR3: CASRWSGSTDTQYF. For the CDR3, the DNA is TGTGCCAGCAGGTGGAGCGGGAGCACAGATACGCAGTATTTT.

The chain has TRBV12-3 or TRBV12-4 and TRBJ1-2; D is undetermined. With 5 bases removed from V and 4 bases from J, the gap between germline ends came to 11 bases. The CDR3 spans 13 residues. CDR3 sequence reads: CASSGEIGYGYTF. The CDR3 DNA reads TGTGCCAGCAGTGGAGAAATCGGCTATGGCTACACCTTC.

The chain links TRBV5-4 to TRBJ2-3, with 7 bases fitting TRBD2. Germline CDR1 SGHNT, CDR2 YYREEE (reference sequence). The CDR3 is 14 amino acids. V dropped 4 bases and J dropped 1; count of bases not matched to a gene: 3. The CDR3 reads CASSPAGGTDTQYF. In nucleotides, the CDR3 is TGTGCCAGCAGCCCGGCGGGGGGCACAGATACGCAGTATTTT.